The 6 T cell receptor beta chains presented below share a single source sample, sequenced in a study of blood T cell repertoires in COVID-19. Only in-frame clones appear in the TCRdb table, and some are missing; sequencing was by immunoSEQ multiplex PCR. The sample lists under 200,000 clones, around 74% seen once, with more than 6.5% in the top ten. Specimen: peripheral blood. The source of these receptors is a woman aged 55-75 years with COVID-19, enrolled during active disease.

The chain couples TRBV9 to TRBJ2-3; D perhaps matches TRBD1 (5 bases). Germline V gives CDR1 SGDLS, CDR2 YYNGEE. Deletions cut 4 bases from V and 7 bases from J, with 10 bases between. The CDR3 is 12 amino acids. CDR3 in amino acids: CASSPQGYTQYF. CDR3 nucleotide sequence: TGTGCCAGCAGCCCTCAGGGATATACGCAGTATTTT.

The chain carries TRBV24-1 and TRBJ2-1; TRBD1 matches 12 bases. The CDR3 spans 15 residues. V lost 4 bases and J lost 8; bases outside the gene matches: 5. The germline gives CDR1 KGHDR, CDR2 SFDVKD. The CDR3, as DNA: TGTGCCACCAGTGACTTGGGACAGGGGGCTCATGAGCAGTTCTTC. Amino acids: CATSDLGQGAHEQFF.

The chain combines TRBV4-1 with TRBJ1-1, with 7 bases lining up with TRBD1. CDR3 size: 16 residues. Per germline, CDR1 MGHRA and CDR2 YSYEKL. With 4 bases clipped from V and 1 base from J, the junction kept 9 bases outside the gene matches. The CDR3 reads CASSLMAGQANTEAFF. In nucleotides, the CDR3 is TGCGCCAGCAGCCTCATGGCCGGACAGGCGAACACTGAAGCTTTCTTT.

The gene calls are TRBV6-5 and TRBJ2-7; a weak D match, TRBD1 (6 bases). V shed 6 bases and J shed 0 bases, with 9 bases lying between them. The CDR3 runs to 13 residues. The germline gives CDR1 MNHEY, CDR2 SVGAGI. CDR3 nucleotides: TGTGCCAGCAGAGGACAGAGCTCCTACGAGCAGTACGTC. This sequence encodes CASRGQSSYEQYV.

This clone was detected only once. The chain carries TRBV3-1 (or the pseudogene TRBV3-2) and TRBJ1-6, with no clear D. The CDR3 length is 12 residues. V was trimmed by 5 bases and J by 14 bases, leaving 13 bases between them. Germline V CDR1 and CDR2: LGHDT, YNNKEL (reference sequence). The CDR3 loop reads CASSNRDMALHF. CDR3 in DNA: TGTGCCAGCAGCAACCGAGATATGGCCCTCCACTTT.

This clone was recorded many times. The chain combines TRBV14 with TRBJ2-7; D is perhaps TRBD2 (6 bases). The CDR3 has 13 residues. Germline V lookup: CDR1 SGHDN, CDR2 FVKESK. Trimming cost V 4 bases and J 7 bases, with 14 bases left between them. In DNA form, the CDR3 reads TGTGCCAGCAGCCTGGGACTCCGAACGGAGCAGTACGTC. Translation gives CASSLGLRTEQYV.